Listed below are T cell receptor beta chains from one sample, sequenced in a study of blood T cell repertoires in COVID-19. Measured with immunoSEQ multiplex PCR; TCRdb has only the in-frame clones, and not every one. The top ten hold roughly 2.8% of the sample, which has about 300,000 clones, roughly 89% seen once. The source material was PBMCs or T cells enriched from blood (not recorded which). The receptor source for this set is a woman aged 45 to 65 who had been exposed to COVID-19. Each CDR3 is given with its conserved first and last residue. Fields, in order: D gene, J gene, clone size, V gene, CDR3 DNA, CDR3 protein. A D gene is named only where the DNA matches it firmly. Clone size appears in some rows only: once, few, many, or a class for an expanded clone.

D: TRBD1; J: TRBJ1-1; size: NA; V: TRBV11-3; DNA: TGTGCCAGCAGCGAGGGACAGGGGGAAATGAACACTGAAGCTTTCTTT; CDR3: CASSEGQGEMNTEAFF
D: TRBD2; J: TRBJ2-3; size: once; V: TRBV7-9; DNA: TGTGCCAGTAGAACAGGCGGGGGGGAGGATACGCAGTATTTT; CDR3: CASRTGGGEDTQYF
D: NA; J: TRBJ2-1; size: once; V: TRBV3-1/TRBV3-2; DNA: TGTGCCAGCTGCAAAACCCAAAAGGGGACTTACAATGAGCAGTTCTTC; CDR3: CASCKTQKGTYNEQFF
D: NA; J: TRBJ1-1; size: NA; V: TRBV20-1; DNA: TGCAGTGTTTTACACCTTGAAGCTTTCTTT; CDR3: CSVLHLEAFF
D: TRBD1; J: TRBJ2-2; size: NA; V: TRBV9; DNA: TGTGCCAGCAGCGAGGGGACAGGCTTGAACACCGGGGAGCTGTTTTTT; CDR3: CASSEGTGLNTGELFF
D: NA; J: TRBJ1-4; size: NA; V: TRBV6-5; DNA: TGTGCCAGCAGTCAGTACAGTAATGAAAAACTGTTTTTT; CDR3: CASSQYSNEKLFF
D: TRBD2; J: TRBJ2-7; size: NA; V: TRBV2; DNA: TGTGCCAGCAGCCTAACTGTGTGGACTAGCGGGGGGTCCTACGAGCAGTACTTC; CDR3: CASSLTVWTSGGSYEQYF
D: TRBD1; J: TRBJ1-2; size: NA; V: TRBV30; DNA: TGTGCCTGGAGTGCGCCGGGACAGGGTTCTGGCTACACCTTC; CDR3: CAWSAPGQGSGYTF
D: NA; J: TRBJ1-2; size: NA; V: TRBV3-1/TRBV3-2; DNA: TGTGCCAGCAGCCAACGCGGGGGGGGACCTGGCTACACCTTC; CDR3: CASSQRGGGPGYTF
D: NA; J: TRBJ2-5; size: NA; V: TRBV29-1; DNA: TGCAGCGTGCTCCGGGACATTGGAGAGACCCAGTACTTC; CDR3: CSVLRDIGETQYF
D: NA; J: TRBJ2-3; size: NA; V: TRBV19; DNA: TGTGCCAGTAGTCTCGAACACCCAAGCACAGATACGCAGTATTTT; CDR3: CASSLEHPSTDTQYF
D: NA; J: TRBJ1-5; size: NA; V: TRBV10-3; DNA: TGTGCCATCAGTTTGGGGGGAGGGGGTCAGCCCCAGCATTTT; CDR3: CAISLGGGGQPQHF
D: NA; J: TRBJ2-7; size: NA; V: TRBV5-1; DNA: TGCGCCAGCAGCAAGTATACAGGGGCGTTAGCGGGGAGCGACTACGAGCAGTACTTC; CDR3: CASSKYTGALAGSDYEQYF
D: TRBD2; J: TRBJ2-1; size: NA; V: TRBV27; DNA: TGTGCCAGCAGTTTATCCTCAAGCGGGGGTTACAATGAGCAGTTCTTC; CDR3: CASSLSSSGGYNEQFF
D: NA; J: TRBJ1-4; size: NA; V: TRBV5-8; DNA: TGTGCCAGCAGCTCGACAGCACAAAAACTGTTTTTT; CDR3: CASSSTAQKLFF
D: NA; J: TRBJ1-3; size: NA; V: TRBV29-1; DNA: TGCAGCGTTGAAGACAGGGGATCTGGAAACACCATATATTTT; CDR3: CSVEDRGSGNTIYF
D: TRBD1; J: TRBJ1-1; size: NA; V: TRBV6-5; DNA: TGTGCCAGCAGTTACAGGGGGCAAATGAACACTGAAGCTTTCTTT; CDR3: CASSYRGQMNTEAFF
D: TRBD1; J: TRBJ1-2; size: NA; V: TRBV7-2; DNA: TGTGCCAGCAGACACCGCCCCGGGACAGGAAACTATGGCTACACCTTC; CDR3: CASRHRPGTGNYGYTF
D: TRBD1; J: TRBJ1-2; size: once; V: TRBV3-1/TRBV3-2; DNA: TGTGCCAGCAGCCACCGACAGGGGGTAAGGTATGGCTACACCTTC; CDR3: CASSHRQGVRYGYTF
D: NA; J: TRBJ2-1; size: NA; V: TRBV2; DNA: TGTGCCAGCAGTAATCTGGGGGCGAACTACAATGAGCAGTTCTTC; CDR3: CASSNLGANYNEQFF